This TCR beta chain came from a study of cytomegalovirus exposure and HLA in healthy donors. On the study more broadly: Findings of an earlier analysis included 110 million or so unique TCR beta sequences from 180 million or so T cells. Counted in an early data release were 65 million to 100 million unique TCRs from HLA-typed donors.

From germline, CDR1 is SGHAT and CDR2 FQNNGV. J was trimmed by 14 bases and V by 4 bases; bases with no gene match: 6. This CDR3 comprises 13 residues. This clone was found a few times. Its cognate antigen is unknown. Study-wide findings and caveats: Researchers left out some V segments, among them TRBV6-2 and TRBV6-3, as indistinguishable. DRB1 showed the most TCR associations and HLA-C the fewest in a later analysis, as rates varied by HLA locus.

A multiplex PCR was run with 60 Vbeta primers and 13 Jbeta primers. Data came from immunoSEQ multiplex PCR; TCRdb stores just in-frame clones and leaves some out. The sample yields 150,000 or so clones, 75% to 80% seen once. The sample was PBMCs. The source of this sequence is a man aged 45-65 years in good health and CMV-seropositive. The J gene is TRBJ2-1, the V gene TRBV11-2; the match to TRBD1 covers 12 bases. Written as DNA, the CDR3 is TGTGCCAGCAGCTCGGGGACAGGGGGCAAGGAGTTCTTC. Translation gives CASSSGTGGKEFF.